Each of the 9 T cell receptor beta chains below was sequenced from the same sample in a study of beta chain features in type 1 diabetes. Isolated RNA was reverse transcribed in full, so expressed TCRB transcripts were sequenced. Sequenced by immunoSEQ multiplex PCR; TCRdb stores in-frame clones only, minus some. Here the sample spans 860,000 or so clones, 15% to 20% being singletons. The material sequenced was naive CD4+ T cells from blood. These receptors all come from a young woman in good health.

CDR3 nucleotides: TGTGCCAGCAGCTCGTACTCCGGGACCCAGTACTTC. This sequence encodes CASSSYSGTQYF. V usage is TRBV7-2 and J usage is TRBJ2-4; no firm D call. The J call may be incorrect, as the DNA end agrees better with TRBJ2-5. Germline V CDR1 and CDR2: SGHTA, FQGNSA. This CDR3 comprises 12 residues.

This clone has just a few counts. This rearrangement joins TRBV10-3 to TRBJ2-1; the match to TRBD2 covers 8 bases. Germline V lookup: CDR1 ENHRY, CDR2 SYGVKD. The V gene end was trimmed by 2 bases and the J gene end by 15 bases; junction bases not matched to a gene: 9. CDR3 length: 13 amino acids. CDR3: CAISEIGAGAPFF. CDR3 nucleotides: TGTGCCATCAGTGAGATCGGAGCGGGAGCCCCGTTCTTC.

This sequence joins TRBV19 and TRBJ2-2; TRBD1 matches 10 bases. This CDR3 comprises 19 residues. Germline V CDR1 and CDR2: LNHDA, SQIVND (reference sequence). Trimming cost V 5 bases and J 4 bases; bases outside gene matches: 16. As DNA, the CDR3 is TGTGCCAGTAGTCTCTGGACAGGGGGGGCACCGGAGGGCACCGGGGAGCTGTTTTTT. It codes for CASSLWTGGAPEGTGELFF. Using reference TRBV19 and TRBJ2-2 for the parts outside the CDR3, the full variable domain is DGGITQSPKYLFRKEGQNVTLSCEQNLNHDAMYWYRQDPGQGLRLIYYSQIVNDFQKGDIAEGYSVSREKKESFPLTVTSAQKNPTAFYLCASSLWTGGAPEGTGELFFGEGSRLTVL.

V and J are TRBV7-9 and TRBJ1-1; D perhaps matches TRBD1 (6 bases). CDR3 length: 16 residues. Per germline, CDR1 SEHNR and CDR2 FQNEAQ (reference sequence). Trimming removed 5 bases from V and 4 bases from J, with 20 bases in between. CDR3 in DNA: TGTGCCAGCAGCACCCGGGGGGCACCCCTGGTCACTGAAGCTTTCTTT. As protein: CASSTRGAPLVTEAFF.

This sequence joins TRBV28 and TRBJ2-7; TRBD2 matches 11 bases. The CDR3 extends over 18 amino acids. V trimming: 8 bases; J trimming: 2 bases; junction bases outside the gene matches: 17. Germline V gene lookup returns CDR1 MDHEN and CDR2 SYDVKM. CDR3 nucleotides: TGTGCCAGCTTCCCCTTGCTAGCGGGAGGTTCCGTAGCCTACGAGCAGTACTTC. Protein: CASFPLLAGGSVAYEQYF.

V is TRBV6-6 and J is TRBJ2-7; D is perhaps TRBD2 (6 bases). The CDR3 runs to 14 residues. The V gene's germline CDR1 is MNHNY and CDR2 SVGAGI (reference sequence). The V and J ends lost 0 bases and 3 bases respectively, with 9 bases between them. The CDR3 DNA sequence: TGTGCCAGCAGTTACTCGGAGGGGCACTACGAGCAGTACTTC. As protein: CASSYSEGHYEQYF.

J is TRBJ2-1 and V is TRBV5-1; 9 bases align to TRBD1. Germline values: CDR1 SGHRS, CDR2 YFSETQ. The length of the CDR3 is 16 residues. Trimming took 6 bases from V and 4 from J; bases not matched to a gene: 11. CDR3 DNA sequence: TGCGCCAGCACCAGGGACCCGGGACAGGGTTACAATGAGCAGTTCTTC. Its translation: CASTRDPGQGYNEQFF.

This clone was counted a few times. V gene TRBV28 combines with J gene TRBJ2-1; 9 bases map to TRBD2. The germline V gene encodes CDR1 MDHEN and CDR2 SYDVKM. The CDR3 length is 17 residues. The V segment lost 7 bases and the J segment 1 base; nucleotides outside the gene matches: 11. CDR3 nucleotide sequence: TGTGCCAGCAAATCGGGAGCGGGAGGAAGGTCCTACAATGAGCAGTTCTTC. This encodes CASKSGAGGRSYNEQFF.

The chain uses TRBV7-2 and TRBJ2-5, with 8 bases identical to TRBD2. The CDR3 is 16 amino acids. Germline CDR1 reads SGHTA; CDR2 reads FQGNSA. V gave up 0 bases and J gave up 1 base; unmatched junction bases: 4. The CDR3 DNA follows: TGTGCCAGCAGCTTAGCCGTAGCGGGGTCCCAAGAGACCCAGTACTTC. This encodes CASSLAVAGSQETQYF.